The 24 T cell receptor beta chains below come from one sample, sequenced in a study of vaccination effects on CD4 cells after COVID-19 (dated by TCRdb to about 2022). To identify antigen-specific CD4+ T cell clonotypes by their expansion, the ViraFEST assay first stimulated PBMC with viral peptide pools and then applied TCR sequencing. After roughly 11 days of culture, CD4+ T cells were isolated with the EasySep CD4+ T cell isolation kit. Negative nucleocapsid antibody results before and after vaccination confirmed that the healthy vaccine recipients had no prior SARS-CoV-2 infection. Libraries were constructed by the immunoSEQ multiplex PCR assay. TCRdb mirrors the immuneACCESS table, restricted to in-frame sequences. Some clones are absent from its copies; in checked studies, under half trace to an unresolved V gene, and the reason for the others is unknown. The sample profile shows some 70,000 clones; 80% of them were found once. Over 9% of the sample belongs to the ten largest clones.

These receptors lack a known antigen. Specimen: CD4+ T cells from PBMCs cultured with SARS-CoV-2 spike peptides, collected before COVID-19 vaccination. The sample's cell subset or site label, in plain terms: SARS-CoV-2 spike overlapping peptide pool stimulation. These receptor sequences come from a human donor who received a COVID-19 vaccine.

This clone has a handful of counts. V usage is TRBV2 and J usage is TRBJ1-5, with D maybe TRBD1 (5 bases). The CDR3 is 15 residues long. V was shortened by 3 bases and J by 6 bases, with 15 bases between the two germline ends. Germline V gene data show CDR1 as SNHLY and CDR2 as FYNNEI. CDR3: CASSDSAGGVQPQHF. The CDR3 DNA is TGTGCCAGCAGTGACTCTGCGGGGGGGGTTCAGCCCCAGCATTTT. Full variable domain (outside the CDR3, taken from reference TRBV2 and TRBJ1-5): EPEVTQTPSHQVTQMGQEVILRCVPISNHLYFYWYRQILGQKVEFLVSFYNNEISEKSEIFDDQFSVERPDGSNFTLKIRSTKLEDSAMYFCASSDSAGGVQPQHFGDGTRLSIL.

Written as DNA, the CDR3 is TGTGCCAGCAGCCAAGAATTAGGTCGGGGCTACGAGCAGTACGTC. Amino acid sequence: CASSQELGRGYEQYV. The rearrangement uses TRBV3-1 (or the pseudogene TRBV3-2) and TRBJ2-7; possible D gene TRBD2, 5 bases. The CDR3 sequence is 15 residues long. Trimming pared 0 bases from V and 3 bases from J, leaving 12 bases between. Germline V CDR1 and CDR2: LGHDT, YNNKEL (reference sequence).

The chain employs TRBV10-3 and TRBJ1-1; TRBD1 matches at 7 bases. The CDR3 is made up of 16 amino acids. Germline-derived CDR1 and CDR2 are ENHRY and SYGVKD. J was trimmed by 1 base and V by 0 bases; bases with no gene match: 5. The CDR3 region is CAISESTGKGNTEAFF. For the CDR3, the DNA is TGTGCCATCAGTGAGTCGACAGGGAAGGGGAACACTGAAGCTTTCTTT.

The chain has TRBV27 and TRBJ1-1; 8 positions match TRBD1. Germline V gene lookup returns CDR1 MNHEY and CDR2 SMNVEV (reference sequence). The junction had 10 bases not matched to a gene; V was cut back by 6 bases and J by 10 bases. The CDR3 consists of 13 residues. The CDR3 loop is CASRPVQGGRAFF. The CDR3 coding sequence is TGTGCCAGCAGGCCGGTACAGGGGGGGCGAGCTTTCTTT.

The chain joins TRBV9 to TRBJ2-3; the match to TRBD1 covers 7 bases. With V trimmed by 0 bases and J by 4 bases, 5 bases remained unmatched. From germline, CDR1 is SGDLS and CDR2 YYNGEE. The CDR3 runs to 15 residues. The DNA of the CDR3 is TGTGCCAGCAGCGTAGGAGGGGGCGACGCAGATACGCAGTATTTT. Translating gives CASSVGGGDADTQYF.

The chain employs TRBV24-1 and TRBJ2-2; 8 nucleotides line up with TRBD1. The trim removed 4 bases at V and 6 bases at J, leaving 9 bases unmatched. Germline V gene sequence: CDR1 KGHDR, CDR2 SFDVKD. This CDR3 has 16 amino acids. The chain's CDR3 is CATSDHRGTMAGELFF. The CDR3 DNA is TGTGCCACCAGTGACCACAGGGGGACGATGGCCGGGGAGCTGTTTTTT.

The V call is TRBV7-2, the J call TRBJ2-2, with D unresolved. Between the trimmed V and J ends, which lost 1 base and 2 bases, there was a span of 11 bases. Germline V gene data show CDR1 as SGHTA and CDR2 as FQGNSA. The CDR3 loop spans 16 amino acids. The CDR3 is CASSLGSTVNTGELFF. CDR3 DNA sequence: TGTGCCAGCAGCTTAGGGTCAACGGTCAACACCGGGGAGCTGTTTTTT.

V is TRBV2 and J is TRBJ2-5, with 10 bases that match TRBD2. Germline V gene lookup returns CDR1 SNHLY and CDR2 FYNNEI. The CDR3 is 14 residues long. J lost 10 bases, V lost 6 bases, and 11 bases had no gene match. CDR3 in DNA: TGTGCCAGCAGACTACTAGCGGGGACATCTATCCAGTACTTC. Amino acid sequence: CASRLLAGTSIQYF.

The CDR3 reads CASSAGPVNYGYTF. CDR3 nucleotide sequence: TGTGCCAGCAGCGCGGGTCCGGTTAACTATGGCTACACCTTC. The chain has TRBV3-1 (or the pseudogene TRBV3-2) and TRBJ1-2; unclear D gene. The CDR3 sequence is 14 residues long. The V end was cut by 5 bases, the J end by 1 base, with 11 bases between. Germline V gives CDR1 LGHDT, CDR2 YNNKEL (reference sequence).

The V call is TRBV25-1, the J call TRBJ2-5, with 9 bases fitting TRBD1. J gave up 3 bases and V 2 bases, and 1 base lay outside the gene matches. Germline V CDR1 and CDR2: MGHDK, SYGVNS. The CDR3 runs to 14 residues. CDR3 in DNA: TGTGCCAGCAGTGAAAGGACAGGGGAAGAGACCCAGTACTTC. Amino acids: CASSERTGEETQYF.

This clone was found once. The chain links TRBV5-6 to TRBJ1-2, with D unclear. Trimming took 0 bases from V and 2 from J, leaving 5 bases between them. From germline, CDR1 is SGHDT and CDR2 YYEEEE. The CDR3 loop spans 13 amino acids. The CDR3 spells CASSLGGNYGYTF. Written as DNA, the CDR3 is TGTGCCAGCAGCTTGGGCGGGAACTATGGCTACACCTTC.

V and J are TRBV6-5 and TRBJ2-7; 7 nucleotides align to TRBD1. The CDR3 consists of 15 residues. Trimming cost V 0 bases and J 4 bases; bases outside gene matches: 6. Germline V gives CDR1 MNHEY, CDR2 SVGAGI. CDR3 sequence: CASSYSGDSVYEQYV. CDR3 DNA sequence: TGTGCCAGCAGTTACTCGGGGGACAGCGTATACGAGCAGTACGTC.

The sample holds one count of this clone. The V gene is TRBV5-5, the J gene TRBJ1-4, with TRBD1 matching 8 bases. Looked up from germline, CDR1 is SGHKS and CDR2 is YYEKEE (reference sequence). This CDR3 comprises 18 residues. V was pared by 1 base and J by 0 bases, with 8 bases of the junction left unmatched. This CDR3 reads CASSLLGTGVATNEKLFF. The CDR3 coding sequence is TGTGCCAGCAGCTTGTTGGGGACAGGAGTCGCAACTAATGAAAAACTGTTTTTT.

The chain links TRBV24-1 to TRBJ2-3; 10 nucleotides agree with TRBD1. This CDR3 has 16 residues. Unmatched junction bases numbered 9, after V lost 4 bases and J lost 6 bases. Germline V gene lookup returns CDR1 KGHDR and CDR2 SFDVKD. For the CDR3, the DNA is TGTGCCACCAGTGACCCCGGACAGGGGGGCGGGGATACGCAGTATTTT. Protein sequence: CATSDPGQGGGDTQYF.

V gene TRBV3-1 (or the pseudogene TRBV3-2) combines with J gene TRBJ1-1, with D hard to call. The CDR3 loop spans 14 amino acids. V was trimmed by 3 bases and J by 7 bases, leaving 15 bases between them. From germline, CDR1 is LGHDT and CDR2 YNNKEL (reference sequence). The CDR3 sequence is CASSQKGVRFEAFF. DNA of the CDR3: TGTGCCAGCAGCCAGAAGGGTGTTCGCTTTGAAGCTTTCTTT.

This chain uses TRBV20-1 with TRBJ2-7; weak D call: TRBD1 (6 bases). This CDR3 has 11 amino acids. V lost 6 bases and J 3 bases, leaving 9 bases between the germline ends. Per the germline V gene, CDR1 is DFQATT and CDR2 is SNEGSKA (reference sequence). The CDR3 loop reads CSAWTVYEQYV. CDR3 sequence (DNA): TGCAGTGCCTGGACAGTCTACGAGCAGTACGTC.

The chain recombines TRBV7-2 with TRBJ1-3, with D uncertain. The CDR3 covers 12 residues. CDR1 and CDR2 from the germline V gene are SGHTA and FQGNSA. V shed 0 bases and J shed 6 bases, with 3 bases lying between them. The CDR3 DNA reads TGTGCCAGCAGCTTAGCGACAAACACCATATATTTT. Amino acid sequence: CASSLATNTIYF.

The V and J genes are TRBV5-1 and TRBJ2-5; 7 bases are shared with TRBD1. The CDR3 is made up of 13 amino acids. J gave up 7 bases and V 4 bases, and 7 bases lay outside the gene matches. Germline loops: CDR1 SGHRS, CDR2 YFSETQ. The CDR3, as DNA: TGCGCCAGCAGCCCAGACAGGGTCCGGACCCAGTACTTC. It yields the protein CASSPDRVRTQYF.

This rearrangement joins TRBV5-1 to TRBJ2-3; 7 bases match TRBD2. V lost 0 bases, J lost 2 bases, and 3 bases stayed unmatched. Germline values: CDR1 SGHRS, CDR2 YFSETQ. This CDR3 is 15 amino acids long. The CDR3 protein is CASSLVGTNTDTQYF. CDR3 nucleotide sequence: TGCGCCAGCAGCTTGGTGGGGACTAACACAGATACGCAGTATTTT.

V is TRBV5-6 and J is TRBJ1-2; TRBD1 matches 10 bases. Germline V gene data show CDR1 as SGHDT and CDR2 as YYEEEE. The CDR3 length is 14 residues. J was trimmed by 4 bases and V by 4 bases; bases with no gene match: 4. DNA of the CDR3: TGTGCCAGCAGCGGACAGGGGGTAGGCTATGGCTACACCTTC. Residues: CASSGQGVGYGYTF.

The chain has TRBV7-2 and TRBJ2-5; 9 positions agree with TRBD1. Trimming took 4 bases from V and 4 from J; bases not matched to a gene: 1. The CDR3 covers 13 residues. The germline CDR1 and CDR2 sequences are SGHTA and FQGNSA. The CDR3 here is CASSSGQGETQYF. CDR3 bases: TGTGCCAGCAGCTCGGGACAGGGAGAGACCCAGTACTTC.

The J gene is TRBJ2-3, the V gene TRBV29-1, with D maybe TRBD2 (5 bases). The CDR3 totals 15 residues. Per germline, CDR1 SQVTM and CDR2 ANQGSEA. V was cut by 6 bases and J by 4 bases, with 20 bases left in between. CDR3 sequence reads: CSVGPPGYDADTQYF. CDR3 nucleotides: TGCAGCGTAGGTCCTCCGGGATATGATGCAGATACGCAGTATTTT.

The CDR3 region is CASSYPRLAGGGYNEQFF. The CDR3 bases are TGTGCCAGCAGTTACCCCCGACTAGCGGGGGGTGGATACAATGAGCAGTTCTTC. This rearrangement joins TRBV6-2 or TRBV6-3 to TRBJ2-1; the match to TRBD2 covers 13 bases. This CDR3 is built from 18 residues. Germline CDR1 reads MNHEY; CDR2 reads SVGEGT. V lost 2 bases, J lost 4 bases, and 8 bases stayed unmatched.

V and J are TRBV5-1 and TRBJ2-1, with TRBD1 identical over 11 bases. V was clipped by 4 bases and J by 8 bases; unmatched bases: 2. In germline, CDR1 is SGHRS, CDR2 YFSETQ. The CDR3 length is 13 residues. CDR3 DNA sequence: TGCGCCAGCAGCCGGGGACAGGGGGATGAGCAGTTCTTC. Its translation: CASSRGQGDEQFF.